Presented here are 20 T cell receptor beta chains from one specimen sequenced in a study of regulatory T cells in long-lasting Graves disease. Time point meaning: newly diagnosed GD, antithyroid drugs for less than 3 months. RNA extracted from PBMCs served as the sequencing template. Arm-PCR of CDR3 regions and iRepertoire HTBI primers were used to build TCR beta libraries. TCRdb re-called the multiplex PCR reads with MiXCR, one entry per CDR3 protein. Among about 530,000 distinct CDR3 sequences listed, more than 15% were seen once. The same data also went into a second study, on T cells in Graves' hyperthyroidism and ophthalmopathy.

Sequencing used peripheral blood mononuclear cells (PBMCs), obtained at new diagnosis, from a patient treated with antithyroid drugs. The receptors were sampled from a woman aged 35-65 years with Graves disease.

The CDR3 region has the DNA TGTGCCAGCAGTTCCCAAGGTCTACAGGGGGGGCAGACCGGGACTAGCCTTCTCGAGCAGTACTTC. It is translated as CASSSQGLQGGQTGTSLLEQYF. The chain carries TRBV28 and TRBJ2-7, with D perhaps TRBD2 (9 bases). V dropped 4 bases and J dropped 6 bases, with 40 bases sitting between them. CDR3 length: 22 amino acids. The germline V gene encodes CDR1 MDHEN and CDR2 SYDVKM.

Details on this clonotype: This may come from a read error, since a much larger clone is one base off. The gene calls are TRBV12-3 or TRBV12-4 and TRBJ2-1; TRBD1 aligns across 7 bases. This CDR3 is built from 15 residues. Written as DNA, the CDR3 is TGTGCCAGCAGCCCCACAGGGGTTGAGGGCAATGAGCGGTTCTTC. Its protein product is CASSPTGVEGNERFF.

This clonotype was detected many times. The chain is built from TRBV6-1 and TRBJ2-7, with D hard to call. V was shortened by 1 base and J by 3 bases, with 10 bases between the two germline ends. The V gene's germline CDR1 is MNHNS and CDR2 SASEGT. The length of the CDR3 is 14 residues. CDR3 in DNA: TGTGCCAGCAGTGAAGGGTCGGAAGTCTACGAGCAGTACTTC. Protein sequence: CASSEGSEVYEQYF.

The chain uses TRBV11-2 and TRBJ1-3; D is undetermined. Germline assignment: CDR1 SGHAT and CDR2 FQNNGV. Trimming removed 5 bases from V and 3 bases from J, with 11 bases in between. The CDR3 spans 14 residues. CDR3 nucleotide sequence: TGTGCCAGCAGCCTCCGTTTGGGTGGAAACACCATATATTTT. The encoded protein is CASSLRLGGNTIYF. The full variable domain, with the rest looked up from reference TRBV11-2 and TRBJ1-3, is EAGVAQSPRYKIIEKRQSVAFWCNPISGHATLYWYQQILGQGPKLLIQFQNNGVVDDSQLPKDRFSAERLKGVDSTLKIQPAKLEDSAVYLCASSLRLGGNTIYFGEGSWLTVV.

This clonotype has a count of ten or more. The chain carries TRBV28 and TRBJ2-7; maybe TRBD1 (5 bases). V was shortened by 3 bases and J by 3 bases, with 12 bases between the two germline ends. Germline CDR1 MDHEN, CDR2 SYDVKM. CDR3 length equals 14 residues. CDR3 sequence (DNA): TGTGCCAGCAGTTTTAGGTCGGACATCTACGAGCAGTACTTC. It encodes CASSFRSDIYEQYF.

This clonotype was recorded a few times. DNA of the CDR3: TGTGCCAGTAGTACAACGTGGGGTGGCACTGAAGCTTTCTTT. Translated: CASSTTWGGTEAFF. The genes are TRBV19 and TRBJ1-1; unclear D gene. Trimming shortened V by 4 bases and J by 4 bases, and 13 bases separated the two germline ends. CDR1 is LNHDA, CDR2 SQIVND, per germline (reference sequence). The length of the CDR3 is 14 residues. Combining the CDR3 with reference TRBV19 and TRBJ1-1 gives the whole variable domain DGGITQSPKYLFRKEGQNVTLSCEQNLNHDAMYWYRQDPGQGLRLIYYSQIVNDFQKGDIAEGYSVSREKKESFPLTVTSAQKNPTAFYLCASSTTWGGTEAFFGQGTRLTVV.

Ten or more counts support this clonotype. This chain uses TRBV30 with TRBJ1-1; D is perhaps TRBD1 (5 bases). V was clipped by 3 bases and J by 4 bases, with 12 bases between them. The CDR3 spans 13 residues. Germline assignment: CDR1 GTSNPN and CDR2 SVGIG (reference sequence). The CDR3 here is CAWRVTGGTEAFF. CDR3 coding DNA: TGTGCCTGGAGGGTGACGGGGGGCACTGAAGCTTTCTTT.

In its sample, this clonotype was seen many times. The rearrangement joins TRBV7-2 to TRBJ2-4; D not resolved. V lost 1 base to trimming and J lost 3 bases, with 7 bases between them. Germline V gives CDR1 SGHTA, CDR2 FQGNSA. The CDR3 has 14 amino acids. CDR3 nucleotide sequence: TGTGCCAGCAGCTTAGATGAAGTCAAAAACATTCAGTACTTC. Protein: CASSLDEVKNIQYF.

This clonotype was detected ten times or more. V gene TRBV12-3 or TRBV12-4 combines with J gene TRBJ1-2; D unclear. The CDR3 is made up of 12 amino acids. V was clipped by 3 bases and J by 4 bases, with 6 bases between them. This chain's CDR3 is CASSFYSYGYTF. The CDR3 DNA is TGTGCCAGCAGTTTCTACAGCTATGGCTACACCTTC.

At least ten counts were recorded for this clonotype. This sequence joins TRBV6-1 and TRBJ1-5; 8 bases align to TRBD1. The CDR3 is 16 residues long. V gave up 6 bases and J gave up 7 bases; unmatched junction bases: 14. CDR1 MNHNS and CDR2 SASEGT come from the germline V gene. The CDR3 here is CASSVRQGNNKQPQHF. CDR3 sequence (DNA): TGTGCCAGCAGCGTAAGACAGGGGAATAATAAACAGCCCCAGCATTTT.

This chain connects TRBV7-9 to TRBJ2-7; D possibly matches TRBD1 or TRBD2 (5 bases each). With 4 bases removed from V and 0 bases from J, the gap between germline ends came to 19 bases. The CDR3 is 17 residues long. Per germline, CDR1 SEHNR and CDR2 FQNEAQ (reference sequence). The CDR3 here is CASSSRLRDGYSYEQYF. CDR3 nucleotide sequence: TGTGCCAGCAGCTCCCGTTTAAGGGACGGCTACTCCTACGAGCAGTACTTC.

This clonotype came up many times. This chain joins TRBV20-1 and TRBJ1-5; D not resolved. The germline V gene encodes CDR1 DFQATT and CDR2 SNEGSKA (reference sequence). There are 13 residues in the CDR3. With 1 base removed from V and 6 bases from J, the gap between germline ends came to 10 bases. Written as DNA, the CDR3 is TGCAGTGCTAGAGGGGTTTTCAGTCAGCCCCAGCATTTT. It yields the protein CSARGVFSQPQHF.

This clonotype occurred a few times. The chain couples TRBV19 to TRBJ1-1, with TRBD1 as a possible D gene (5 bases). The CDR3 is 16 amino acids. Germline-derived CDR1 and CDR2 are LNHDA and SQIVND (reference sequence). V lost 1 base to trimming and J lost 0 bases, with 12 bases between them. CDR3 amino acids: CASSIATGGMNTEAFF. The CDR3 coding sequence is TGTGCCAGTAGTATAGCAACAGGTGGAATGAACACTGAAGCTTTCTTT.

This clonotype was seen more than once but under ten times. The chain joins TRBV4-1 to TRBJ1-2; D ambiguous. Trimming pared 0 bases from V and 2 bases from J, leaving 13 bases between. The CDR3 totals 16 residues. Germline CDR1 MGHRA, CDR2 YSYEKL. The chain's CDR3 is CASSQDRTSPNYGYTF. CDR3 nucleotide sequence: TGCGCCAGCAGCCAAGATCGTACCTCCCCCAACTATGGCTACACCTTC.

The chain employs TRBV6-2 or TRBV6-3 and TRBJ1-2, with 7 bases lining up with TRBD1. J was trimmed by 4 bases and V by 11 bases; bases with no gene match: 10. Per the germline V gene, CDR1 is MNHEY and CDR2 is SVGEGT. This CDR3 region has 13 residues. The CDR3, as DNA: TGTGCCGGACGCATGGGACAGTCCTATGGCTACACCTTC. It yields the protein CAGRMGQSYGYTF.

The table lists this clonotype with many counts. The CDR3 DNA reads as TGTGCCAGCGGACCTGCCAATACGCAGTATTTT. Translation: CASGPANTQYF. The chain couples TRBV12-3 or TRBV12-4 to TRBJ2-3, with no clear D. The V end was cut by 8 bases, the J end by 7 bases, with 10 bases between. The CDR3 is 11 residues long.

Notes on this clonotype: This likely traces to a read error, being one base from a far larger clone. The genes are TRBV2 and TRBJ2-7; D remains unclear. The J call may be in error: the DNA end matches TRBJ2-5 better. Germline assignment: CDR1 SNHLY and CDR2 FYNNEI. This CDR3 contains 13 residues. The CDR3 is CASSSPNQETQYF. CDR3 in DNA: TGTGCCAGCAGTAGTCCTAACCAAGAGACCCAGTACTTC.

The CDR3 DNA reads TGTGCCAGCAGTGGGAAGGGAGCGCCTCAAGAGACCCAGTACTTC. Protein product: CASSGKGAPQETQYF. The J gene is TRBJ2-5, the V gene TRBV2, with D possibly being TRBD2 (5 bases). This CDR3 spans 15 amino acids. V dropped 4 bases and J dropped 2 bases, with 14 bases sitting between them. Per germline, CDR1 SNHLY and CDR2 FYNNEI.

In its sample, this clonotype was seen many times. The chain uses TRBV13 and TRBJ2-7, with D perhaps matching TRBD1 (5 bases). Germline CDR1 PRHDT, CDR2 FYEKMQ (reference sequence). Trimming cost V 5 bases and J 5 bases, with 16 bases left between them. The CDR3 is 14 residues long. The CDR3 reads CASSQRQKRHEQYF. The CDR3 nucleotides are TGTGCCAGCAGCCAGCGACAGAAACGCCACGAGCAGTACTTC.

This clonotype was counted at least ten times. The chain employs TRBV7-9 and TRBJ1-1, with D unclear. This CDR3 spans 14 amino acids. Germline V lookup: CDR1 SEHNR, CDR2 FQNEAQ (reference sequence). V was pared by 0 bases and J by 0 bases, with 5 bases between. The CDR3 loop reads CASSLALVNTEAFF. The DNA of the CDR3 is TGTGCCAGCAGCTTAGCGCTGGTGAACACTGAAGCTTTCTTT.